This entry is about one TCR beta chain. Its matching antigen is unknown. The data derive from a study of a mutant IDH1 vaccine in newly diagnosed glioma. The wider study: Patients underwent eight vaccinations, which took place in weeks 1, 3, 5, 7, 11, 15, 19 and 23. Pretreatment consisted of radiotherapy, temozolomide, or both, with most receiving both. Sex distribution of treated patients was roughly 60% male and around 40% female; mean age was around 40 years.

Repertoires were generated with immunoSEQ multiplex PCR, while TCRdb's copy carries only in-frame clones and drops some. The sample lists about 130,000 clones; 80% were seen once. CDR3 length equals 15 residues. The V gene end was trimmed by 6 bases and the J gene end by 1 base; junction bases not matched to a gene: 4. The germline gives CDR1 MDHEN, CDR2 SYDVKM. Time point specified: week 11, during vaccination. In the vaccine, a single dose held 300 ug of the mutant IDH1 20-mer peptide, along with topical imiquimod. V gene TRBV28 combines with J gene TRBJ2-2; TRBD2 aligns across 8 bases. The material was PBMCs, obtained from a glioma patient whose treatment included an IDH1 peptide vaccine. This receptor was taken from a man in his forties with glioma. The CDR3 DNA follows: TGTGCCAGCAGACCAACTAGCGGGAACACCGGGGAGCTGTTTTTT. Its translation: CASRPTSGNTGELFF.